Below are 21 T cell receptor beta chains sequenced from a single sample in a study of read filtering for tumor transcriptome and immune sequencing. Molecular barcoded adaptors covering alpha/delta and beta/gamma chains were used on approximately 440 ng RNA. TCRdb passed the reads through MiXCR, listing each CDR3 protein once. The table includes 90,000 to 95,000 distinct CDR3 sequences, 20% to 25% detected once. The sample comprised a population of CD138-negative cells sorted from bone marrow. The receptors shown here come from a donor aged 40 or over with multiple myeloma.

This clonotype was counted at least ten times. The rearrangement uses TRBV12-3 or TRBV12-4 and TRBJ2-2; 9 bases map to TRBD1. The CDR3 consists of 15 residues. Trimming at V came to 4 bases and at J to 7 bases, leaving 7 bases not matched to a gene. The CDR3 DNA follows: TGTGCCAGCAGTTCCTACAGGGGGCGAATCGGGGAGCTGTTTTTT. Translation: CASSSYRGRIGELFF.

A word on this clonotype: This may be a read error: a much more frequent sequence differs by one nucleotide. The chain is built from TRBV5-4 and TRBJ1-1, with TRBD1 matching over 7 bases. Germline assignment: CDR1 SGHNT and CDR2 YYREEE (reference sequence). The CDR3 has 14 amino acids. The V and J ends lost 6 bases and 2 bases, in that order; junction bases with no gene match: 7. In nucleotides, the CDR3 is TGTGCCAGCAACCCGGGACAGACTAACACTGAAGCTTTCTTT. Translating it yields CASNPGQTNTEAFF.

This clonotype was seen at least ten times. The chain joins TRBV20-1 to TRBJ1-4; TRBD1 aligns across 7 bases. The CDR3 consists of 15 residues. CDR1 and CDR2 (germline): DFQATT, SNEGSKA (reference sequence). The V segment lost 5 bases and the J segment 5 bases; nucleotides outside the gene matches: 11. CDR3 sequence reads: CSAGKNRGGNEKLFF. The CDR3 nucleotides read TGCAGTGCTGGAAAAAACAGGGGTGGAAATGAAAAACTGTTTTTT.

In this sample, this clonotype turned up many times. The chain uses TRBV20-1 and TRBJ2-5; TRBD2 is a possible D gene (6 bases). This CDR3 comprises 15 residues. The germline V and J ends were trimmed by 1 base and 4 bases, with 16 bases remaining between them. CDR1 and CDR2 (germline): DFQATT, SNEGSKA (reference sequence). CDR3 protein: CSARAAGLSGETQYF. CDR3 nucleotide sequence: TGCAGTGCTAGAGCCGCGGGACTTAGTGGAGAGACCCAGTACTTC.

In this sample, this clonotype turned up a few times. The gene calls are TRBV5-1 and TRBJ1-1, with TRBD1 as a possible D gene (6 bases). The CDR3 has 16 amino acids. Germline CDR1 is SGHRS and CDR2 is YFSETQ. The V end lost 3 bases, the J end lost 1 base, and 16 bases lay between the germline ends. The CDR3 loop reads CASSSKTGRTNTEAFF. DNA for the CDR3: TGCGCCAGCAGCTCCAAGACAGGACGTACGAACACTGAAGCTTTCTTT.

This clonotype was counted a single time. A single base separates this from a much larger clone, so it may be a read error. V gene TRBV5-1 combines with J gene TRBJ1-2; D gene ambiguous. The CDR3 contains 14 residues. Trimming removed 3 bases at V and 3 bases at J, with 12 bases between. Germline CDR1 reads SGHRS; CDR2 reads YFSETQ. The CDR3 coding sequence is TGCGCCAGCAGCTCGGACGCATATGACTATGGCTACACCTTC. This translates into CASSSDAYDYGYTF.

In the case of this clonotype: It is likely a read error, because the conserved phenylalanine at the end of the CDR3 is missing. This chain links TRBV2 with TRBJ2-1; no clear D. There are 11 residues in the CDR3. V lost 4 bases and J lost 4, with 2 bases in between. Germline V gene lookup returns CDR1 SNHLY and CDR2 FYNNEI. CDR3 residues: CASSVYNEQFV. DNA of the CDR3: TGTGCCAGCAGTGTATACAATGAGCAGTTCGTC.

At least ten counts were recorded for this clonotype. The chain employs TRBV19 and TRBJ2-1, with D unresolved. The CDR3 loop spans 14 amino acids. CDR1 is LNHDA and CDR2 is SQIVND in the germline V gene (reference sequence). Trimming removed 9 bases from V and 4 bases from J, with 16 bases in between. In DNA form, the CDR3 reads TGTGCCAGCACAGCGACCCCCCAATACAATGAGCAGTTCTTC. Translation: CASTATPQYNEQFF.

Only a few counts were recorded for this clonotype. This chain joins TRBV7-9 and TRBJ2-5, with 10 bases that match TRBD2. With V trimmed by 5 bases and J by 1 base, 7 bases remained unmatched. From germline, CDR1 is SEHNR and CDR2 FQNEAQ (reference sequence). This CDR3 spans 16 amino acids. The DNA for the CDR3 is TGTGCCAGCAGCCACCAAGCGGGGGGGCCCCAAGAGACCCAGTACTTC. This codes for CASSHQAGGPQETQYF.

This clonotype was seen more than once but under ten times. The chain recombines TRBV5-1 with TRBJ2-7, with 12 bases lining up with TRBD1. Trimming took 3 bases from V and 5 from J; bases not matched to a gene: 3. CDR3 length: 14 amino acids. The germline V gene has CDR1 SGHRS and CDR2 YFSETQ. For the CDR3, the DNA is TGCGCCAGCAGCTCCGGGACAGGGGGCAACGAGCAGTACTTC. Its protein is CASSSGTGGNEQYF.

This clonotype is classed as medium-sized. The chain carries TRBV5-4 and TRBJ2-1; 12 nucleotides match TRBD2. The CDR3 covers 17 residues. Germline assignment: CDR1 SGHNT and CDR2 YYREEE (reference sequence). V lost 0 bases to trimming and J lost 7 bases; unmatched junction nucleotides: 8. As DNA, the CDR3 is TGTGCCAGCAGCTTGGCCATCTCTAGCGGGGGGGCGAATGAGCAGTTCTTC. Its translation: CASSLAISSGGANEQFF.

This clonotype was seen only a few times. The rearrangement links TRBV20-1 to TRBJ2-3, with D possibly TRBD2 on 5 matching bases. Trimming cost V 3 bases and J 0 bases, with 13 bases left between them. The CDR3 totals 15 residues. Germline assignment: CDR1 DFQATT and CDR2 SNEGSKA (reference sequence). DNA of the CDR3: TGCAGTGCTAGCCGTCGGACTCCTAGCACAGATACGCAGTATTTT. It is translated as CSASRRTPSTDTQYF.

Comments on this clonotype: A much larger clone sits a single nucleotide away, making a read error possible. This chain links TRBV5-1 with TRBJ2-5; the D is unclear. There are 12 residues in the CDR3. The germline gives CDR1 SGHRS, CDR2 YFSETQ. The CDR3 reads CACSLRQETQYF. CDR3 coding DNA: TGCGCCTGCAGCCTCCGGCAAGAGACCCAGTACTTC. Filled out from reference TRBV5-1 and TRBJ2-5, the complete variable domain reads KAGVTQTPRYLIKTRGQQVTLSCSPISGHRSVSWYQQTPGQGLQFLFEYFSETQRNKGNFPGRFSGRQFSNSRSEMNVSTLELGDSALYLCACSLRQETQYFGPGTRLLVL.

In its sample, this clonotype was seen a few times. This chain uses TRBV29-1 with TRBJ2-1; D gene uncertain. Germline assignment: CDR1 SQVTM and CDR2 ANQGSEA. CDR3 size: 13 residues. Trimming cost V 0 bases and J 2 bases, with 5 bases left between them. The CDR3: CSVEDTAYNEQFF. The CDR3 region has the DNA TGCAGCGTTGAAGATACAGCCTACAATGAGCAGTTCTTC.

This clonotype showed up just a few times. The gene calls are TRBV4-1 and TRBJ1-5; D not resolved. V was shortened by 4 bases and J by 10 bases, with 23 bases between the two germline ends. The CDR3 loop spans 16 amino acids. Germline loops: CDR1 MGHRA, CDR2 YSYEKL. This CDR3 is CASSPSERTDISPQHF. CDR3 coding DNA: TGCGCCAGCAGCCCATCCGAGAGGACGGATATCAGCCCCCAGCATTTT.

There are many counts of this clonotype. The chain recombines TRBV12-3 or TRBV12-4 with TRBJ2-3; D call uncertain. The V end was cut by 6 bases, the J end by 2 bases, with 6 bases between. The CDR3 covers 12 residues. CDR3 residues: CASSSYTDTQYF. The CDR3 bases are TGTGCCAGCAGCTCTTACACAGATACGCAGTATTTT.

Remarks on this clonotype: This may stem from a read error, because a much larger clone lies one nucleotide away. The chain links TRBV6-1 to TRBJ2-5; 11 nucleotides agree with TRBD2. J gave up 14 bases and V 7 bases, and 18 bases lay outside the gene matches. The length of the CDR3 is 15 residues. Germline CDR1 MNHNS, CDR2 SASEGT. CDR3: CASIVTTSGARIPYF. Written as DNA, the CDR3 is TGTGCCAGCATCGTTACGACTAGCGGGGCTCGAATCCCCTACTTC.

The CDR3 loop reads CASSPTGASAHGYTF. CDR3 bases: TGTGCCAGCAGTCCCACCGGGGCCTCTGCTCATGGCTACACCTTC. J is TRBJ1-2 and V is TRBV6-4, with D perhaps matching TRBD1 (5 bases). The CDR3 consists of 15 residues. V was pared by 5 bases and J by 6 bases, with 19 bases between. Germline V gene lookup returns CDR1 MRHNA and CDR2 SNTAGT.

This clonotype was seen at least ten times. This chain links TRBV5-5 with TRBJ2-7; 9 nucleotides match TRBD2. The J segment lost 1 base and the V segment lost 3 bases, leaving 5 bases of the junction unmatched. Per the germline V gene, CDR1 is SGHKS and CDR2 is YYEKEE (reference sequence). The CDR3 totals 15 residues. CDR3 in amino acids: CASSWSGGPSYEQYF. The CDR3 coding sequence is TGTGCCAGCAGCTGGAGCGGGGGGCCTTCCTACGAGCAGTACTTC.

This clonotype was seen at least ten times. The CDR3, as DNA: TGTGCCAGCTCACCGGCCAGAAGCCCAACTAATGAAAAACTGTTTTTT. Translating gives CASSPARSPTNEKLFF. The V and J genes are TRBV18 and TRBJ1-4; D remains ambiguous. V was trimmed by 3 bases and J by 0 bases, leaving 11 bases between them. The germline V gene encodes CDR1 KGHSH and CDR2 LQKENI. There are 16 residues in the CDR3.

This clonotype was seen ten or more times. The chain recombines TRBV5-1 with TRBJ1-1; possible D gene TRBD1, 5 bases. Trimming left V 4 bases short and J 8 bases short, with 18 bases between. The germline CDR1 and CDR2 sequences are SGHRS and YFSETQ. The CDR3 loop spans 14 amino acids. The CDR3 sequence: CASSQDGTSHEAFF. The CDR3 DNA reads TGCGCCAGCAGCCAAGATGGGACGTCGCACGAAGCTTTCTTT. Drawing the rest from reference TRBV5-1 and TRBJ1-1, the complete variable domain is KAGVTQTPRYLIKTRGQQVTLSCSPISGHRSVSWYQQTPGQGLQFLFEYFSETQRNKGNFPGRFSGRQFSNSRSEMNVSTLELGDSALYLCASSQDGTSHEAFFGQGTRLTVV.